This T cell receptor beta chain was identified during a study of control samples from healthy donors and cancer patients. The table came from immunoSEQ multiplex PCR; TCRdb's copy has only in-frame clones and leaves some out. The table includes around 140,000 clones, 92% detected once. Trimming cost V 4 bases and J 1 base; bases outside gene matches: 4. Germline V gene lookup returns CDR1 SGHRS and CDR2 YFSETQ. The CDR3 contains 14 residues. Sequenced input: blood. The TCR comes from a woman in her forties or fifties in good health. This chain joins TRBV5-1 and TRBJ2-5, with 7 bases that match TRBD2. This CDR3 reads CASSARLAQETQYF. CDR3 nucleotides: TGCGCCAGCAGCGCCAGACTAGCCCAAGAGACCCAGTACTTC.